What follows are 10 T cell receptor beta chains derived from one specimen sequenced in a study of cytomegalovirus exposure and HLA in healthy donors. It was with 60 Vbeta and 13 Jbeta primers that the PCR ran. Some clones are missing from TCRdb's copy, which holds only in-frame ones; the method was immunoSEQ multiplex PCR. Found here are more than 150,000 clones, 75% to 90% of them singletons; the top ten hold over 5.5%. Specimen: PBMCs. Every receptor here comes from a man aged 35-49 years in good health and CMV-seropositive.

This chain uses TRBV4-1 with TRBJ2-3; TRBD1 matches 7 bases. J gave up 2 bases and V 1 base, and 6 bases lay outside the gene matches. Looked up from germline, CDR1 is MGHRA and CDR2 is YSYEKL. The CDR3 sequence is 16 residues long. This CDR3 reads CASSQVEGAATDTQYF. CDR3 in DNA: TGCGCCAGCAGCCAAGTCGAGGGGGCGGCCACAGATACGCAGTATTTT.

The V and J genes are TRBV30 and TRBJ2-1, with TRBD2 identical over 9 bases. Germline V gene lookup returns CDR1 GTSNPN and CDR2 SVGIG (reference sequence). J was trimmed by 7 bases and V by 5 bases; bases with no gene match: 15. CDR3 length equals 16 residues. This CDR3 is CAWGSQGGGAGNEQFF. In nucleotides, the CDR3 is TGTGCCTGGGGGTCCCAGGGCGGGGGGGCCGGGAATGAGCAGTTCTTC.

The chain uses TRBV5-1 and TRBJ2-2; 8 bases fit TRBD1. The V segment lost 7 bases and the J segment 4 bases; nucleotides outside the gene matches: 12. Per germline, CDR1 SGHRS and CDR2 YFSETQ. The CDR3 extends over 16 amino acids. The CDR3 here is CASRAGTGLLTGELFF. CDR3 nucleotides: TGCGCCAGCCGAGCCGGGACAGGCTTGCTCACCGGGGAGCTGTTTTTT. Supplemented by reference TRBV5-1 and TRBJ2-2, the full variable domain reads KAGVTQTPRYLIKTRGQQVTLSCSPISGHRSVSWYQQTPGQGLQFLFEYFSETQRNKGNFPGRFSGRQFSNSRSEMNVSTLELGDSALYLCASRAGTGLLTGELFFGEGSRLTVL.

The chain couples TRBV20-1 to TRBJ2-1; D is undetermined. Germline V gene sequence: CDR1 DFQATT, CDR2 SNEGSKA (reference sequence). The CDR3 spans 11 residues. Trimming removed 2 bases at V and 4 bases at J, with 3 bases between. The CDR3 reads CSARPYNEQFF. In DNA form, the CDR3 reads TGCAGTGCTAGACCGTACAATGAGCAGTTCTTC.

The chain combines TRBV19 with TRBJ1-5; the match to TRBD1 covers 7 bases. This CDR3 comprises 16 residues. Germline V gives CDR1 LNHDA, CDR2 SQIVND (reference sequence). Trimming took 1 base from V and 1 from J; bases not matched to a gene: 4. Here the CDR3 reads CASSIGTGGSNQPQHF. CDR3 coding DNA: TGTGCCAGTAGTATAGGGACAGGCGGGAGCAATCAGCCCCAGCATTTT.

Turning to this clone: A read error may produce the germline difference seen at one junction end. CDR3 residues: CASRPGQGNSPLHF. CDR3 in DNA: TGCGCCAGCAGACCGGGACAGGGAAATTCTCCCCTCCACTTT. The chain combines TRBV5-1 with TRBJ1-6; 9 bases agree with TRBD1. CDR3 length equals 14 residues. Per germline, CDR1 SGHRS and CDR2 YFSETQ. Full variable domain (outside the CDR3, taken from reference TRBV5-1 and TRBJ1-6): KAGVTQTPRYLIKTRGQQVTLSCSPISGHRSVSWYQQTPGQGLQFLFEYFSETQRNKGNFPGRFSGRQFSNSRSEMNVSTLELGDSALYLCASRPGQGNSPLHFGNGTRLTVT.

This clone was recorded a few times. The V call is TRBV23-1, the J call TRBJ2-7, with 8 positions matching TRBD1. TRBV23-1 is identified as an open reading frame with a role that is uncertain. The CDR3 runs to 17 residues. With V trimmed by 6 bases and J by 6 bases, 19 bases remained unmatched. The CDR3 region has the DNA TGCGCCAGCAGCCCCCCCGGCCTCAGGGGGCGCGAGGTCGAGCAGTACTTC. Translated: CASSPPGLRGREVEQYF.

V gene TRBV27 combines with J gene TRBJ1-5; 7 bases align to TRBD1. The CDR3 has 13 amino acids. J lost 7 bases, V lost 5 bases, and 5 bases had no gene match. CDR1 is MNHEY, CDR2 SMNVEV, per germline (reference sequence). Written as DNA, the CDR3 is TGTGCCAGCAGTACTTCAGGGGGGCAGCCCCAGCATTTT. Its protein product is CASSTSGGQPQHF.

The chain links TRBV11-3 to TRBJ1-1, with D possibly TRBD1 on 5 matching bases. CDR1 SGHNT and CDR2 YENEEA come from the germline V gene. The CDR3 sequence is 13 residues long. The V gene lost 7 bases and the J gene lost 3 bases, with 12 bases spanning the gap. The CDR3 bases are TGTGCCAGCAAGCAGGGTGTCGACACTGAAGCTTTCTTT. This gives the protein CASKQGVDTEAFF.

The chain recombines TRBV9 with TRBJ1-1; 8 positions agree with TRBD1. Germline lookup yields CDR1 SGDLS and CDR2 YYNGEE. V was pared by 0 bases and J by 4 bases, with 5 bases of the junction left unmatched. CDR3 size: 15 residues. Here the CDR3 reads CASSVVQGAGTEAFF. The DNA for the CDR3 is TGTGCCAGCAGCGTAGTTCAGGGGGCGGGCACTGAAGCTTTCTTT.